What follows are 13 T cell receptor beta chains derived from one specimen sequenced in a study of OX40 agonist ivuxolimab in advanced cancers. This table comes from immunoSEQ multiplex PCR, and its TCRdb copy is limited to in-frame clones, with some not included. The repertoire consists of fewer than 85,000 clones, with approximately 86% occurring once and the leading ten covering 0.65% to 0.9%. The material sequenced was CD4+ or CD8+ T cells sorted from blood, taken in a trial of the OX40 agonist ivuxolimab. These receptors originate from an adult with an advanced solid tumor such as melanoma, head and neck, liver or kidney cancer.

V gene TRBV20-1 combines with J gene TRBJ1-2, with TRBD1 as a possible D gene (6 bases). V dropped 3 bases and J dropped 6 bases, with 8 bases sitting between them. The CDR3 is 11 residues long. In germline, CDR1 is DFQATT, CDR2 SNEGSKA (reference sequence). Here the CDR3 DNA reads TGCAGTGCTAGGAACAGGGATGGCTACACCTTC. This codes for CSARNRDGYTF.

This clone occurred a few times. This sequence joins TRBV7-2 and TRBJ2-7; D gene uncertain. V dropped 5 bases and J dropped 6 bases, with 14 bases sitting between them. This CDR3 has 13 residues. Per the germline V gene, CDR1 is SGHTA and CDR2 is FQGNSA. CDR3 nucleotide sequence: TGTGCCAGCAGCCCCGGTCGGGCCAGCGAGCAGTACTTC. This sequence encodes CASSPGRASEQYF.

The chain is built from TRBV6-5 and TRBJ1-2, with D uncertain. V dropped 6 bases and J dropped 8 bases, with 13 bases sitting between them. Per germline, CDR1 MNHEY and CDR2 SVGAGI. This CDR3 has 12 amino acids. The CDR3: CASRFQAYGYTF. Here the CDR3 DNA reads TGTGCCAGCAGGTTCCAGGCTTACGGCTACACCTTC.

This chain uses TRBV5-1 with TRBJ2-2, with 8 bases identical to TRBD1. CDR1 SGHRS and CDR2 YFSETQ come from the germline V gene. Germline trimming cut 2 bases from V and 5 bases from J; bases unmatched to any gene: 8. The CDR3 has 16 amino acids. CDR3 in DNA: TGCGCCAGCAGCTTAGCAGGGGGCAGGGCTACCGGGGAGCTGTTTTTT. It yields the protein CASSLAGGRATGELFF.

A few counts support this clone. The chain employs TRBV5-4 and TRBJ2-1; D tentatively reads TRBD1 or TRBD2 (5 bases each). The germline V and J ends were trimmed by 4 bases and 10 bases, with 21 bases remaining between them. The CDR3 sequence is 15 residues long. The germline V gene has CDR1 SGHNT and CDR2 YYREEE (reference sequence). The CDR3, as DNA: TGTGCCAGCAGCGACAAGGGGACCTCCGGCTGGGAGCAGTTCTTC. It translates to CASSDKGTSGWEQFF.

J is TRBJ2-7 and V is TRBV30; D is uncertain. The CDR3 contains 13 residues. Trimming took 1 base from V and 1 from J, leaving 8 bases between them. Germline lookup yields CDR1 GTSNPN and CDR2 SVGIG (reference sequence). As DNA, the CDR3 is TGTGCCTGGAGTGAAACACTGTCCTACGAGCAGTACTTC. Translated: CAWSETLSYEQYF.

This rearrangement joins TRBV7-2 to TRBJ1-1; 7 positions agree with TRBD1. The CDR3 is made up of 14 amino acids. The germline CDR1 and CDR2 sequences are SGHTA and FQGNSA. Germline trimming cut 5 bases from V and 2 bases from J; bases unmatched to any gene: 5. Written as DNA, the CDR3 is TGTGCCAGCAGCCCGGGACAGCTCAACACTGAAGCTTTCTTT. Amino acid sequence: CASSPGQLNTEAFF. The variable domain in full, completed from reference TRBV7-2 and TRBJ1-1, reads GAGVSQSPSNKVTEKGKDVELRCDPISGHTALYWYRQSLGQGLEFLIYFQGNSAPDKSGLPSDRFSAERTGGSVSTLTIQRTQQEDSAVYLCASSPGQLNTEAFFGQGTRLTVV.

The chain couples TRBV5-1 to TRBJ2-7; D is undetermined. This CDR3 is 13 amino acids long. V was pared by 5 bases and J by 2 bases, with 11 bases between. Germline-derived CDR1 and CDR2 are SGHRS and YFSETQ. Here the CDR3 DNA reads TGCGCCAGCAGTGGCGGCTTAACCTACGAGCAGTACTTC. Translation gives CASSGGLTYEQYF.

The chain joins TRBV11-1 to TRBJ2-3; D is unresolved. The CDR3 is 14 residues long. V lost 2 bases and J lost 4, with 10 bases in between. Germline assignment: CDR1 SGHAT and CDR2 FQDESV (reference sequence). The CDR3 reads CASSLFLGSDTQYF. As DNA, the CDR3 is TGTGCCAGCAGCTTATTTTTGGGGTCAGATACGCAGTATTTT. Based on the CDR3 plus reference TRBV11-1 and TRBJ2-3, the full variable domain is EAEVAQSPRYKITEKSQAVAFWCDPISGHATLYWYRQILGQGPELLVQFQDESVVDDSQLPKDRFSAERLKGVDSTLKIQPAELGDSAMYLCASSLFLGSDTQYFGPGTRLTVL.

This clone was observed a handful of times. The V call is TRBV28, the J call TRBJ2-3, with 11 bases that match TRBD2. V shed 6 bases, J shed 4 bases, and the junction held 3 bases outside the gene matches. The CDR3 runs to 14 residues. Germline V gene sequence: CDR1 MDHEN, CDR2 SYDVKM. The CDR3 DNA reads TGTGCCAGCAGCGCGGGACTAGCGGCAGATACGCAGTATTTT. Protein: CASSAGLAADTQYF.

The chain joins TRBV5-4 to TRBJ2-3, with 11 nucleotides matching TRBD1. The CDR3 is 14 residues long. Germline CDR1 and CDR2: SGHNT and YYREEE (reference sequence). V was pared by 8 bases and J by 3 bases, with 5 bases of the junction left unmatched. In DNA, the CDR3 is TGTGCCAGTGCCGGGACAGGGGGAACAGATACGCAGTATTTT. Translation gives CASAGTGGTDTQYF.

The rearrangement links TRBV18 to TRBJ1-4, with D possibly TRBD1 on 5 matching bases. Germline V gene sequence: CDR1 KGHSH, CDR2 LQKENI. With 0 bases removed from V and 4 bases from J, the gap between germline ends came to 15 bases. The CDR3 has 17 amino acids. CDR3: CASSPPNSGTDNEKLFF. DNA of the CDR3: TGTGCCAGCTCACCACCTAATTCCGGGACGGATAATGAAAAACTGTTTTTT.

This rearrangement joins TRBV7-8 to TRBJ1-2, with TRBD1 as a possible D gene (5 bases). This CDR3 spans 12 amino acids. The V end was cut by 1 base, the J end by 13 bases, with 13 bases between. CDR1 is SGHVS, CDR2 FQNEAQ, per germline. CDR3 sequence reads: CASSLGSGPGTF. The DNA for the CDR3 is TGTGCCAGCAGCTTAGGTTCGGGGCCCGGCACCTTC.